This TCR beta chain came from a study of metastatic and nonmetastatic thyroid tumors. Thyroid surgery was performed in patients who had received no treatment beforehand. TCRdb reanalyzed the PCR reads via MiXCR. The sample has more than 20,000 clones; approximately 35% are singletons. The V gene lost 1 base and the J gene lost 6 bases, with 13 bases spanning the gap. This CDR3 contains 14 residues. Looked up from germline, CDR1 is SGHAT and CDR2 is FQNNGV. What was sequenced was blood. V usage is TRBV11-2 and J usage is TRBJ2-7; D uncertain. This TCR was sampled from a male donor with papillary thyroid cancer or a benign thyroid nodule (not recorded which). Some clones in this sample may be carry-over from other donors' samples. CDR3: CASSLVAGRVEQYF. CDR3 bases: TGTGCCAGCAGCTTAGTAGCCGGTAGAGTCGAGCAGTACTTC.